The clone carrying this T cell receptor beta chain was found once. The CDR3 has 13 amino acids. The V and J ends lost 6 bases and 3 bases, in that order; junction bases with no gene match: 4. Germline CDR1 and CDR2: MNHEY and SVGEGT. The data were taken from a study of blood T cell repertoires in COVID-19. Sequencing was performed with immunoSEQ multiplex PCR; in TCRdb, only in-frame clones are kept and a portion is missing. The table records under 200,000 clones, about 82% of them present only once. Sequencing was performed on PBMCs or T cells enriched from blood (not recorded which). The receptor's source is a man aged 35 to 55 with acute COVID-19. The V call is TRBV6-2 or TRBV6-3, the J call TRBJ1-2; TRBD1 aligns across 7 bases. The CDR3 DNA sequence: TGTGCCAGCAGACCTACAGGGGACTATGGCTACACCTTC. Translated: CASRPTGDYGYTF.